The rows below give T cell receptor beta chains drawn from one sample of a study of blood T cell repertoires in COVID-19. Clones were sequenced by immunoSEQ multiplex PCR, and TCRdb holds only the in-frame ones, with some missing. The data show under 300,000 clones, about nine tenths seen once. The specimen was peripheral blood. The receptors come from a woman in her 30s with active or convalescent COVID-19. The CDR3 runs from the conserved cysteine through the conserved F or W. A D gene is named only where the DNA matches it firmly. Size is omitted from some rows. Given values are once, few, many or a class for expanded clones.

v_gene: TRBV5-1; j_gene: TRBJ2-7; abundance: NA; d_gene: TRBD2; CDR3aa: CASSSRTSYEQYF; CDR3nt: TGCGCCAGCAGCTCACGGACTAGCTACGAGCAGTACTTC
v_gene: TRBV7-9; j_gene: TRBJ1-2; abundance: once; d_gene: NA; CDR3aa: CASSLEQGYGYTF; CDR3nt: TGTGCCAGCAGCTTAGAACAGGGCTATGGCTACACCTTC
v_gene: TRBV4-3; j_gene: TRBJ1-3; abundance: once; d_gene: NA; CDR3aa: CASSQEPGPSGNTIYF; CDR3nt: TGCGCCAGCAGCCAAGAGCCAGGGCCCTCTGGAAACACCATATATTTT
v_gene: TRBV2; j_gene: TRBJ2-5; abundance: NA; d_gene: NA; CDR3aa: CASSKDSIRQETQYF; CDR3nt: TGTGCCAGCAGTAAGGACAGCATTCGGCAAGAGACCCAGTACTTC
v_gene: TRBV13; j_gene: TRBJ2-3; abundance: NA; d_gene: NA; CDR3aa: CASSLRGDTDTQYF; CDR3nt: TGTGCCAGCAGCTTAAGGGGTGACACAGATACGCAGTATTTT
v_gene: TRBV5-1; j_gene: TRBJ2-3; abundance: NA; d_gene: TRBD2; CDR3aa: CASSLGRAGVQYF; CDR3nt: TGCGCCAGCAGCTTGGGTCGGGCGGGGGTGCAGTATTTT
v_gene: TRBV3-1/TRBV3-2; j_gene: TRBJ2-5; abundance: NA; d_gene: TRBD2; CDR3aa: CASSQGGSTGTGTSRETQYF; CDR3nt: TGTGCCAGCAGCCAAGGTGGTTCGACAGGGACCGGGACTAGCAGAGAGACCCAGTACTTC
v_gene: TRBV6-5; j_gene: TRBJ1-2; abundance: NA; d_gene: NA; CDR3aa: CATNREGLLGYGYTF; CDR3nt: TGTGCCACCAACAGGGAAGGGTTACTGGGTTATGGCTACACCTTC
v_gene: TRBV30; j_gene: TRBJ2-2; abundance: NA; d_gene: NA; CDR3aa: CAWSARGVDTGELFF; CDR3nt: TGTGCCTGGAGTGCCAGGGGGGTGGACACCGGGGAGCTGTTTTTT
v_gene: TRBV5-1; j_gene: TRBJ2-3; abundance: NA; d_gene: TRBD1; CDR3aa: CASSRTGVSTDTQYF; CDR3nt: TGCGCCAGCAGCCGGACAGGGGTCAGCACAGATACGCAGTATTTT
v_gene: TRBV5-4; j_gene: TRBJ2-1; abundance: NA; d_gene: TRBD1; CDR3aa: CASSPGQGARYEQFF; CDR3nt: TGTGCCAGCAGCCCCGGACAGGGGGCGAGGTATGAGCAGTTCTTC
v_gene: TRBV2; j_gene: TRBJ2-7; abundance: NA; d_gene: TRBD1; CDR3aa: CASSEPGTGGEQYF; CDR3nt: TGTGCCAGCAGTGAGCCCGGAACAGGGGGCGAGCAGTACTTC
v_gene: TRBV4-1; j_gene: TRBJ1-2; abundance: NA; d_gene: TRBD1; CDR3aa: CASSPSGQGLLDYGYTF; CDR3nt: TGCGCCAGCAGCCCTTCAGGACAGGGGTTGCTGGACTATGGCTACACCTTC
v_gene: TRBV9; j_gene: TRBJ1-4; abundance: NA; d_gene: TRBD1; CDR3aa: CASSVGTAEKLFF; CDR3nt: TGTGCCAGCAGCGTCGGGACAGCTGAAAAACTGTTTTTT
v_gene: TRBV25-1; j_gene: TRBJ2-5; abundance: few; d_gene: TRBD1; CDR3aa: CASSDDRGGETQYF; CDR3nt: TGTGCCAGCAGTGACGACAGGGGGGGAGAGACCCAGTACTTC
v_gene: TRBV18; j_gene: TRBJ2-6; abundance: NA; d_gene: NA; CDR3aa: CASSPLNPRGSGANVLTF; CDR3nt: TGTGCCAGCTCACCACTGAACCCCAGGGGCTCTGGGGCCAACGTCCTGACTTTC
v_gene: TRBV4-1; j_gene: TRBJ1-4; abundance: NA; d_gene: NA; CDR3aa: CASSQEDTSNEKLFF; CDR3nt: TGCGCCAGCAGCCAAGAAGACACATCTAATGAAAAACTGTTTTTT
v_gene: TRBV28; j_gene: TRBJ2-5; abundance: NA; d_gene: NA; CDR3aa: CASSFYLSLTGQETQYF; CDR3nt: TGTGCCAGCAGTTTCTATCTAAGCTTGACAGGCCAAGAGACCCAGTACTTC
v_gene: TRBV5-1; j_gene: TRBJ2-2; abundance: NA; d_gene: TRBD1; CDR3aa: CASSLGTGTGVTGELFF; CDR3nt: TGCGCCAGCAGCCTGGGGACCGGGACAGGGGTCACCGGGGAGCTGTTTTTT
v_gene: TRBV2; j_gene: TRBJ2-4; abundance: NA; d_gene: NA; CDR3aa: CASSEADWRGKNIQYF; CDR3nt: TGTGCCAGCAGTGAAGCGGACTGGAGGGGAAAAAACATTCAGTACTTC
v_gene: TRBV30; j_gene: TRBJ1-5; abundance: NA; d_gene: TRBD1; CDR3aa: CAWSPPGTVNQPQHF; CDR3nt: TGTGCCTGGAGTCCGCCCGGGACAGTCAATCAGCCCCAGCATTTT
v_gene: TRBV6-5; j_gene: TRBJ1-6; abundance: NA; d_gene: NA; CDR3aa: CASSSGDRNSPLHF; CDR3nt: TGTGCCAGCAGTTCCGGAGATAGAAATTCACCCCTCCACTTT
v_gene: TRBV5-5; j_gene: TRBJ1-2; abundance: NA; d_gene: TRBD1; CDR3aa: CASSSMTGGIEFGYGYTF; CDR3nt: TGTGCCAGCAGCTCCATGACAGGGGGGATAGAGTTTGGCTATGGCTACACCTTC
v_gene: TRBV2; j_gene: TRBJ2-2; abundance: few; d_gene: NA; CDR3aa: CATDRRRSRGTPGELFF; CDR3nt: TGTGCCACCGATCGGCGGCGGAGCAGGGGTACTCCCGGGGAGCTGTTTTTT
v_gene: TRBV5-1; j_gene: TRBJ2-2; abundance: NA; d_gene: TRBD2; CDR3aa: CASSARTSGGQGELFF; CDR3nt: TGCGCCAGCAGCGCCCGGACTAGCGGGGGGCAGGGGGAGCTGTTTTTT
v_gene: TRBV2; j_gene: TRBJ1-5; abundance: NA; d_gene: NA; CDR3aa: CASSEAVHNQPQHF; CDR3nt: TGTGCCAGCAGTGAAGCAGTACATAATCAGCCCCAGCATTTT
v_gene: TRBV30; j_gene: TRBJ2-5; abundance: NA; d_gene: TRBD2; CDR3aa: CAWSVGTGGQETQYF; CDR3nt: TGTGCCTGGAGTGTGGGTACGGGGGGGCAAGAGACCCAGTACTTC
v_gene: TRBV30; j_gene: TRBJ2-5; abundance: NA; d_gene: NA; CDR3aa: CACPGSELPETQYF; CDR3nt: TGTGCCTGTCCAGGGTCGGAGTTACCAGAGACCCAGTACTTC
v_gene: TRBV30; j_gene: TRBJ1-6; abundance: NA; d_gene: TRBD1; CDR3aa: CAWSVGQGESPLHF; CDR3nt: TGTGCCTGGAGTGTAGGACAGGGGGAGTCACCCCTCCACTTT
v_gene: TRBV3-1/TRBV3-2; j_gene: TRBJ1-1; abundance: NA; d_gene: TRBD1; CDR3aa: CASSPGTDEAFF; CDR3nt: TGTGCCAGCAGCCCTGGGACAGATGAAGCTTTCTTT
v_gene: TRBV4-3; j_gene: TRBJ2-6; abundance: NA; d_gene: NA; CDR3aa: CASSQGGGSGANVLTF; CDR3nt: TGCGCCAGCAGCCAAGGAGGAGGCTCTGGGGCCAACGTCCTGACTTTC
v_gene: TRBV12-2; j_gene: TRBJ2-7; abundance: NA; d_gene: NA; CDR3aa: CASRLKALFSYEQYF; CDR3nt: TGTGCAAGTCGCTTAAAAGCGTTATTCTCCTACGAGCAGTACTTC
v_gene: TRBV6-2/TRBV6-3; j_gene: TRBJ2-1; abundance: once; d_gene: TRBD2; CDR3aa: CASSYSPSGAPNEQFF; CDR3nt: TGTGCCAGCAGTTACTCGCCTAGCGGTGCCCCCAATGAGCAGTTCTTC